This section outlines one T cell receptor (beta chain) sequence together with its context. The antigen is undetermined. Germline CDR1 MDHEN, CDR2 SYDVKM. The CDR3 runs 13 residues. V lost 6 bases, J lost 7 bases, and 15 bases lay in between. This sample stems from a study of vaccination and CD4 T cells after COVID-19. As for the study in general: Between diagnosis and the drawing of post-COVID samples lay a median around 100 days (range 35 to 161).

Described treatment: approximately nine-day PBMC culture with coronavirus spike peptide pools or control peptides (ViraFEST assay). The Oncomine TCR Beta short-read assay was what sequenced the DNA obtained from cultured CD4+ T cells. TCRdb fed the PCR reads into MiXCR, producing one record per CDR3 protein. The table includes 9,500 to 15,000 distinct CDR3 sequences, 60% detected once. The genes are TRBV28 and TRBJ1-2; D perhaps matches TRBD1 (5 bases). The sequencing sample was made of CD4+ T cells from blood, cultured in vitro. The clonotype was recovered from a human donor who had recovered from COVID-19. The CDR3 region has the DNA TGTGCCAGCAGGACGGGGGGAACAGGTGGCTACACCTTC. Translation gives CASRTGGTGGYTF.